These 15 T cell receptor beta chains were all obtained from the same sample, sequenced in a study of blood T cells in healthy people across ages. Combining a sample-barcoded 5' primer with a J-beta primer mix, a second PCR ran for 7 to 11 cycles. TCRdb called the 5' RACE reads again in MiXCR, with one record for every CDR3 protein. The repertoire holds almost 1 million distinct CDR3 sequences, with 45% to 60% as singletons. Material for sequencing was blood. The receptors here all came from a woman in her sixties or seventies in good health.

The rearrangement uses TRBV5-7 and TRBJ2-1; TRBD2 matches at 10 bases. TRBV5-7 counts as an open reading frame of uncertain function. J lost 8 bases, V lost 0 bases, and 8 bases had no gene match. There are 16 residues in the CDR3. The CDR3 DNA follows: TGTGCCAGCAGCTTGGACGGGTCTAGCGGGAGCGATGAGCAGTTCTTC. Encoded protein: CASSLDGSSGSDEQFF.

The chain couples TRBV7-2 to TRBJ1-1; 8 bases match TRBD1. Trimming at V came to 5 bases and at J to 6 bases, leaving 11 bases not matched to a gene. Looked up from germline, CDR1 is SGHTA and CDR2 is FQGNSA. The CDR3 is 15 amino acids. CDR3 in amino acids: CASSASQGAWAEAFF. The CDR3 region has the DNA TGTGCCAGCAGCGCGTCGCAGGGGGCCTGGGCTGAAGCTTTCTTT.

V is TRBV7-9 and J is TRBJ2-2; the D gene is possibly TRBD2 (5 bases). CDR3 length: 18 amino acids. CDR1 and CDR2 from the germline V gene are SEHNR and FQNEAQ (reference sequence). With 5 bases removed from V and 4 bases from J, the gap between germline ends came to 23 bases. The CDR3 here is CASSPRGSARLSTGELFF. For the CDR3, the DNA is TGTGCCAGCAGCCCGAGAGGGTCCGCAAGACTTTCCACCGGGGAGCTGTTTTTT. The whole variable domain, filled in from reference TRBV7-9 and TRBJ2-2, reads DTGVSQNPRHKITKRGQNVTFRCDPISEHNRLYWYRQTLGQGPEFLTYFQNEAQLEKSRLLSDRFSAERPKGSFSTLEIQRTEQGDSAMYLCASSPRGSARLSTGELFFGEGSRLTVL.

The rearrangement joins TRBV29-1 to TRBJ1-2; 8 nucleotides line up with TRBD1. From germline, CDR1 is SQVTM and CDR2 ANQGSEA. This CDR3 spans 14 amino acids. V lost 4 bases to trimming and J lost 8 bases; unmatched junction nucleotides: 12. The CDR3 sequence: CSVVSGGRRGGYTF. The CDR3 DNA reads TGCAGCGTTGTATCAGGGGGCAGGAGGGGCGGCTACACCTTC.

The rearrangement uses TRBV20-1 and TRBJ1-5; perhaps TRBD1 as D (6 bases). The ends were cut back, 1 base at V and 0 bases at J, with 13 bases in the middle. CDR1 is DFQATT, CDR2 SNEGSKA, per germline (reference sequence). This CDR3 contains 16 residues. This CDR3 reads CSARAWTVDSNQPQHF. Here the CDR3 DNA reads TGCAGTGCTAGAGCCTGGACAGTCGATAGCAATCAGCCCCAGCATTTT.

The chain recombines TRBV5-1 with TRBJ2-1, with TRBD1 matching 9 bases. Germline V CDR1 and CDR2: SGHRS, YFSETQ. CDR3 size: 14 residues. Trimming cost V 1 base and J 10 bases; bases outside gene matches: 6. CDR3 loop: CASSLSGQGREQFF. The CDR3 DNA follows: TGCGCCAGCAGCTTGTCGGGACAGGGAAGGGAGCAGTTCTTC.

This clonotype has ten or more counts. The chain links TRBV7-9 to TRBJ2-7, with D perhaps TRBD2 (6 bases). The CDR3 is 15 residues long. CDR1 SEHNR and CDR2 FQNEAQ come from the germline V gene (reference sequence). Trimming left V 5 bases short and J 3 bases short, with 17 bases between. CDR3 residues: CASSVGHGGLYEQYF. Written as DNA, the CDR3 is TGTGCCAGCAGCGTGGGGCACGGGGGTCTCTACGAGCAGTACTTC.

This clonotype was detected only once. The V call is TRBV28, the J call TRBJ1-2; 7 bases fit TRBD1. Germline values: CDR1 MDHEN, CDR2 SYDVKM. V was pared by 5 bases and J by 4 bases, with 7 bases of the junction left unmatched. The CDR3 runs to 14 residues. The DNA for the CDR3 is TGTGCCAGCAGTCCCCCGACAGGGTTCTATGGCTACACCTTC. Protein product: CASSPPTGFYGYTF.

V and J are TRBV6-5 and TRBJ2-7; TRBD1 agrees at 10 bases. CDR1 is MNHEY, CDR2 SVGAGI, per germline. The CDR3 spans 14 residues. The V segment lost 6 bases and the J segment 4 bases; nucleotides outside the gene matches: 6. The CDR3 reads CASSPDRGLYEQYF. CDR3 in DNA: TGTGCCAGCAGCCCGGACAGGGGGTTGTACGAGCAGTACTTC.

The V gene is TRBV3-1, the J gene TRBJ2-5, with D tentatively TRBD1 or TRBD2 (6 bases each). The V gene lost 11 bases and the J gene lost 0 bases, with 25 bases spanning the gap. The germline gives CDR1 LGHDT, CDR2 YNNKEL (reference sequence). The CDR3 has 17 amino acids. The CDR3 DNA follows: TGTGCCGACCCCCGGGGGCTAGCGCACATTTACCAAGAGACCCAGTACTTC. It yields the protein CADPRGLAHIYQETQYF.

V gene TRBV27 combines with J gene TRBJ2-1; 7 bases match TRBD1. V shed 1 base and J 7 bases; nucleotides not matched to a gene: 1. The CDR3 contains 13 residues. The germline CDR1 and CDR2 sequences are MNHEY and SMNVEV (reference sequence). CDR3 sequence reads: CASSLWTGNEQFF. The CDR3 coding sequence is TGTGCCAGCAGTTTATGGACAGGAAATGAGCAGTTCTTC.

Remarks on this clonotype: An end of the junction does not agree with germline; a read error may underlie this. This CDR3 reads CASSQGGSSYNVQFF. The CDR3 DNA reads TGCGCCAGCAGCCAAGGAGGAAGCTCCTACAATGTGCAGTTCTTC. The chain links TRBV4-3 to TRBJ2-1; D not resolved. The CDR3 extends over 15 amino acids. CDR1 and CDR2 from the germline V gene are LGHNA and YSLEER.

Ten or more counts support this clonotype. The chain combines TRBV29-1 with TRBJ1-2; 8 bases match TRBD1. With V trimmed by 6 bases and J by 6 bases, 3 bases remained unmatched. CDR1 and CDR2 (germline): SQVTM, ANQGSEA. This CDR3 is built from 11 residues. CDR3 in amino acids: CSVHRGDGYTF. CDR3 in DNA: TGCAGCGTACACAGGGGGGATGGCTACACCTTC.

With respect to this clonotype: Lacking the conserved final phenylalanine or tryptophan, this CDR3 likely reflects a read error. The rearrangement uses TRBV25-1 and TRBJ2-7; D gene uncertain. The V end lost 3 bases, the J end lost 2 bases, and 11 bases lay between the germline ends. Germline assignment: CDR1 MGHDK and CDR2 SYGVNS. CDR3 length equals 14 residues. The CDR3, as DNA: TGTGCCAGCAGTGACCTAGGTAGTACCTACGAGCAGTACTTA. This sequence encodes CASSDLGSTYEQYL.

This clonotype was recorded at least ten times. V usage is TRBV20-1 and J usage is TRBJ2-7; D is possibly TRBD1 (6 bases). V was trimmed by 0 bases and J by 3 bases, leaving 9 bases between them. Germline V gives CDR1 DFQATT, CDR2 SNEGSKA (reference sequence). The length of the CDR3 is 13 residues. CDR3 DNA: TGCAGTGCTAGAGACTTACAGGGCTACGAGCAGTACTTC. It specifies CSARDLQGYEQYF.